These 25 T cell receptor beta chains came from one sample sequenced in a study of blood T cells in healthy people across ages. Next came a second PCR, run for about 7 to 12 cycles, which used a sample-barcoded 5' primer along with a J-beta primer mix. A single record per CDR3 protein comes from TCRdb applying MiXCR to the 5' RACE reads. In the table there are 2 million or so distinct CDR3 sequences, about 50% of which are singletons. Sequencing was performed on blood. Receptors originate from a woman aged 40 to 55 in good health.

The chain is built from TRBV5-1 and TRBJ1-4; TRBD1 agrees at 8 bases. CDR3 size: 15 residues. The ends lost 4 bases at V and 4 bases at J; junction bases unmatched: 6. Germline CDR1 and CDR2: SGHRS and YFSETQ. CDR3 sequence reads: CASSPLTGDNEKLFF. CDR3 nucleotides: TGCGCCAGCAGCCCCCTGACAGGGGATAATGAAAAACTGTTTTTT.

This clonotype was observed a few times. This sequence joins TRBV7-9 and TRBJ1-5; D gene unclear. The germline CDR1 and CDR2 sequences are SEHNR and FQNEAQ (reference sequence). The CDR3 sequence is 15 residues long. Between the trimmed V and J ends, which lost 5 bases and 9 bases, there was a span of 20 bases. The DNA of the CDR3 is TGTGCCAGCAGCCCCCAGGACTTCGATGGAGGGCCCCAGCATTTT. Protein sequence: CASSPQDFDGGPQHF.

V gene TRBV6-5 combines with J gene TRBJ1-2; D not certain. The CDR3 loop spans 13 amino acids. V was clipped by 6 bases and J by 4 bases, with 12 bases between them. CDR1 and CDR2 (germline): MNHEY, SVGAGI. CDR3 residues: CASSPSTSYGYTF. As DNA, the CDR3 is TGTGCCAGCAGCCCCTCTACGAGCTATGGCTACACCTTC.

J is TRBJ1-5 and V is TRBV6-1, with D hard to call. Germline CDR1 reads MNHNS; CDR2 reads SASEGT. Trimming removed 0 bases at V and 6 bases at J, with 15 bases between. This CDR3 spans 16 amino acids. The CDR3 DNA sequence: TGTGCCAGCAGTGAAGCTCCAGCCGGGGTTGGTCAGCCCCAGCATTTT. As protein: CASSEAPAGVGQPQHF.

The V gene is TRBV7-6, the J gene TRBJ2-5; unclear D gene. This CDR3 has 15 amino acids. Germline V gene data show CDR1 as SGHVS and CDR2 as FNYEAQ. V was clipped by 6 bases and J by 3 bases, with 17 bases between them. The CDR3 is CASRRRLGFEETQYF. Written as DNA, the CDR3 is TGTGCCAGCAGACGCCGACTGGGGTTTGAAGAGACCCAGTACTTC.

This rearrangement joins TRBV19 to TRBJ1-1; TRBD1 agrees at 8 bases. Germline CDR1 and CDR2: LNHDA and SQIVND (reference sequence). This CDR3 has 13 residues. The ends lost 9 bases at V and 5 bases at J; junction bases unmatched: 8. The CDR3 loop is CASLDRVGTEAFF. DNA for the CDR3: TGTGCCAGCCTGGACAGGGTGGGGACTGAAGCTTTCTTT.

This clonotype was found a few times. The chain uses TRBV6-5 and TRBJ2-7; 7 positions match TRBD1. Germline V gene lookup returns CDR1 MNHEY and CDR2 SVGAGI. Germline trimming cut 6 bases from V and 3 bases from J; bases unmatched to any gene: 11. CDR3 length equals 15 residues. The CDR3 region is CASSDRQGKSYEQYF. The CDR3 region has the DNA TGTGCCAGCAGCGACCGACAGGGAAAGAGCTACGAGCAGTACTTC.

The V call is TRBV6-2 or TRBV6-3, the J call TRBJ2-7, with TRBD2 identical over 8 bases. V lost 11 bases, J lost 0 bases, and 6 bases stayed unmatched. Germline lookup yields CDR1 MNHEY and CDR2 SVGEGT. There are 13 residues in the CDR3. The CDR3 region has the DNA TGTGCCTCCCGGGAGGGATTCTCCTACGAGCAGTACTTC. Amino acids: CASREGFSYEQYF.

This clonotype was counted only a few times. The V and J genes are TRBV13 and TRBJ2-5, with 9 bases lining up with TRBD2. V lost 3 bases to trimming and J lost 2 bases; unmatched junction nucleotides: 7. The germline gives CDR1 PRHDT, CDR2 FYEKMQ (reference sequence). This CDR3 region has 16 residues. In DNA, the CDR3 is TGTGCCAGCAGCTTTCCGACTAGCGGAAATCAAGAGACCCAGTACTTC. This translates into CASSFPTSGNQETQYF. Supplemented by reference TRBV13 and TRBJ2-5, the full variable domain reads AAGVIQSPRHLIKEKRETATLKCYPIPRHDTVYWYQQGPGQDPQFLISFYEKMQSDKGSIPDRFSAQQFSDYHSELNMSSLELGDSALYFCASSFPTSGNQETQYFGPGTRLLVL.

A single count supports this clonotype. V is TRBV20-1 and J is TRBJ1-1; TRBD1 matches at 10 bases. J gave up 1 base and V 6 bases, and 11 bases lay outside the gene matches. In germline, CDR1 is DFQATT, CDR2 SNEGSKA (reference sequence). The CDR3 runs to 16 residues. CDR3 residues: CSAGDRGPTGNTEAFF. The DNA of the CDR3 is TGCAGTGCCGGCGACAGGGGGCCTACTGGGAACACTGAAGCTTTCTTT.

This chain links TRBV7-6 with TRBJ1-5; 7 bases agree with TRBD1. The CDR3 has 14 amino acids. With 5 bases clipped from V and 4 bases from J, the junction kept 5 bases outside the gene matches. CDR1 is SGHVS, CDR2 FNYEAQ, per germline. CDR3 sequence (DNA): TGTGCCAGCAGCGAGGGACAGCCTAATCAGCCCCAGCATTTT. As protein: CASSEGQPNQPQHF.

V gene TRBV27 combines with J gene TRBJ2-3, with TRBD2 matching over 7 bases. Germline V gene lookup returns CDR1 MNHEY and CDR2 SMNVEV (reference sequence). V trimming: 1 base; J trimming: 10 bases; junction bases outside the gene matches: 2. This CDR3 spans 12 amino acids. The DNA of the CDR3 is TGTGCCAGCAGTTTATGGGGGGGAGCGCAGTATTTT. Translation: CASSLWGGAQYF.

Here the CDR3 reads CASSVTGADYGYTF. The CDR3 coding sequence is TGTGCCAGCAGCGTTACAGGGGCTGACTATGGCTACACCTTC. The chain has TRBV9 and TRBJ1-2; TRBD1 agrees at 7 bases. CDR1 is SGDLS and CDR2 is YYNGEE in the germline V gene. J lost 3 bases, V lost 2 bases, and 4 bases had no gene match. The CDR3 spans 14 residues.

The rearrangement uses TRBV11-2 and TRBJ2-2; 10 nucleotides line up with TRBD2. Germline lookup yields CDR1 SGHAT and CDR2 FQNNGV. Trimming took 5 bases from V and 2 from J; bases not matched to a gene: 2. The CDR3 has 15 amino acids. The CDR3 nucleotides are TGTGCCAGCAGCGTACTAGCGGGAAACACCGGGGAGCTGTTTTTT. The encoded protein is CASSVLAGNTGELFF.

The V call is TRBV13, the J call TRBJ2-1; D possibly uses TRBD1 or TRBD2 (5 bases each). The end of the DNA fits TRBJ2-7 better, so the J call may be wrong. The CDR3 is 16 amino acids. The germline CDR1 and CDR2 sequences are PRHDT and FYEKMQ (reference sequence). CDR3 DNA: TGTGCCAGCAGTTCCGGGACGGCGAGCTCCTACAATGAGCAGTACTTC. This sequence encodes CASSSGTASSYNEQYF.

The gene calls are TRBV27 and TRBJ1-6, with D unclear. V was cut by 3 bases and J by 9 bases, with 18 bases left in between. Germline CDR1 reads MNHEY; CDR2 reads SMNVEV (reference sequence). This CDR3 has 16 residues. The CDR3 region is CASSLGPRDLFSPLHF. For the CDR3, the DNA is TGTGCCAGCAGTTTGGGCCCGAGGGATCTGTTTTCACCCCTCCACTTT.

The chain recombines TRBV24-1 with TRBJ1-4; perhaps TRBD1 as D (5 bases). Germline CDR1 and CDR2: KGHDR and SFDVKD. This CDR3 spans 15 amino acids. Between the trimmed V and J ends, which lost 2 bases and 5 bases, there was a span of 11 bases. The CDR3 spells CATSDSRDGNEKLFF. CDR3 nucleotide sequence: TGTGCCACCAGTGATTCCCGGGACGGAAATGAAAAACTGTTTTTT.

For the CDR3, the DNA is TGCAGTGCTAGACTGCCGGGGACAGGGGAGGGCACAGATACGCAGTATTTT. Its translation is CSARLPGTGEGTDTQYF. The rearrangement links TRBV20-1 to TRBJ2-3, with 10 bases that match TRBD1. This CDR3 has 17 residues. V shed 2 bases and J 1 base; nucleotides not matched to a gene: 9. Germline CDR1 is DFQATT and CDR2 is SNEGSKA (reference sequence).

This clonotype occurred a few times. The chain employs TRBV5-1 and TRBJ2-4, with a tentative D call TRBD2 (5 bases). This CDR3 has 16 amino acids. V lost 3 bases to trimming and J lost 1 base, with 14 bases between them. Germline-derived CDR1 and CDR2 are SGHRS and YFSETQ. The CDR3 loop reads CASSSRERRAKNIQYF. The CDR3 nucleotides are TGCGCCAGCAGCTCTCGGGAACGGCGGGCCAAAAACATTCAGTACTTC.

This CDR3 reads CASSYQTGVGEKLFF. The CDR3 region has the DNA TGTGCCAGCAGTTACCAGACAGGGGTCGGAGAAAAACTGTTTTTT. The chain is built from TRBV6-5 and TRBJ1-4; 8 bases agree with TRBD1. The CDR3 sequence is 15 residues long. Germline CDR1 and CDR2: MNHEY and SVGAGI. The trim removed 2 bases at V and 8 bases at J, leaving 7 bases unmatched.

The chain has TRBV7-9 and TRBJ1-4, with 7 nucleotides matching TRBD1. The junction had 6 bases not matched to a gene; V was cut back by 0 bases and J by 8 bases. CDR3 size: 15 residues. The germline CDR1 and CDR2 sequences are SEHNR and FQNEAQ (reference sequence). The chain's CDR3 is CASSLATGTEEKLFF. The CDR3 DNA follows: TGTGCCAGCAGCTTAGCCACCGGGACAGAAGAAAAACTGTTTTTT.

The J gene is TRBJ2-7, the V gene TRBV5-1, with 9 bases fitting TRBD2. This CDR3 is 16 amino acids long. With 0 bases clipped from V and 0 bases from J, the junction kept 4 bases outside the gene matches. CDR1 is SGHRS and CDR2 is YFSETQ in the germline V gene. Written as DNA, the CDR3 is TGCGCCAGCAGCTTGGCCCCAGCGGGGGGCTCCTACGAGCAGTACTTC. Its protein is CASSLAPAGGSYEQYF.

This clonotype was seen more than once but under ten times. The rearrangement uses TRBV29-1 and TRBJ2-5; the D is unclear. Germline V gives CDR1 SQVTM, CDR2 ANQGSEA. The CDR3 consists of 11 residues. V lost 4 bases, J lost 1 base, and 4 bases lay in between. The chain's CDR3 is CSVGSQETQYF. The CDR3 DNA is TGCAGCGTTGGCAGCCAAGAGACCCAGTACTTC. Together with reference TRBV29-1 and TRBJ2-5, the CDR3 gives the full variable domain: SAVISQKPSRDICQRGTSLTIQCQVDSQVTMMFWYRQQPGQSLTLIATANQGSEATYESGFVIDKFPISRPNLTFSTLTVSNMSPEDSSIYLCSVGSQETQYFGPGTRLLVL.

A few counts support this clonotype. CDR3 in amino acids: CSVRHLNYGYTF. The CDR3 DNA is TGCAGCGTTCGACACCTTAACTATGGCTACACCTTC. The chain has TRBV29-1 and TRBJ1-2; D gene ambiguous. The V and J ends lost 5 bases and 1 base respectively, with 8 bases between them. The CDR3 sequence is 12 residues long. The germline V gene encodes CDR1 SQVTM and CDR2 ANQGSEA.

This rearrangement joins TRBV20-1 to TRBJ2-5; 10 bases are a match to TRBD2. The germline CDR1 and CDR2 sequences are DFQATT and SNEGSKA (reference sequence). The CDR3 sequence is 16 residues long. J gave up 2 bases and V 6 bases, and 12 bases lay outside the gene matches. The CDR3, as DNA: TGCAGTGCAACCGCTTTTAGCGGGGGGCTACAAGAGACCCAGTACTTC. Translated: CSATAFSGGLQETQYF.